The rows below give T cell receptor beta chains drawn from one sample of a study of T cell responses to AZD1222 COVID-19 vaccine. Repertoires were generated with immunoSEQ multiplex PCR, while TCRdb's copy carries only in-frame clones and drops some. The sample contains about 140,000 clones, over 90% of which appear only once. Material: peripheral blood, obtained on day 0 of AZD1222 vaccination. All receptors come from an adult in good health. Each CDR3 is given with its conserved first and last residue. The D gene is left open where the match is weak. Clone size, where shown, is once, few, many, or a class for clones that have expanded.

cdr3_nt,cdr3_aa,d_call,j_call,v_call,clone_size
TGTGCCAGCAGCTTAGGGGGGGCCAGCTACGAGCAGTACTTC,CASSLGGASYEQYF,NA,TRBJ2-7,TRBV7-2,NA
TGTGCCAGCAGTGAAGGGCCGGGCGCGGCTTTCTTT,CASSEGPGAAFF,NA,TRBJ1-1,TRBV6-1,NA
TGTGCCAGCAGTTTGGGGACAGGGTCTTACAATGAGCAGTTCTTC,CASSLGTGSYNEQFF,TRBD1,TRBJ2-1,TRBV27,NA
TGTGCCAGCAGCCCAGGGAGTCCGAACACTGAAGCTTTCTTT,CASSPGSPNTEAFF,NA,TRBJ1-1,TRBV7-9,NA
TGTGCCAGCAGTTACCCCACAGGGGTTGGCACAGATACGCAGTATTTT,CASSYPTGVGTDTQYF,TRBD1,TRBJ2-3,TRBV6-2/TRBV6-3,NA
TGTGCCAGCAGCTCCTACCGACAGGGCACGCAGTATTTT,CASSSYRQGTQYF,TRBD1,TRBJ2-3,TRBV7-2,NA
TGTGCCAGCAGCTTAGTGGGCAGGGTGGGAAATCAGCCCCAGCATTTT,CASSLVGRVGNQPQHF,NA,TRBJ1-5,TRBV7-9,NA
TGTGCCAGCAGTGAAACGGGGGGAGATACGCAGTATTTT,CASSETGGDTQYF,TRBD2,TRBJ2-3,TRBV6-1,NA
TGTGCCTGGAGTGGGAGGGGTGAGCAGTTCTTC,CAWSGRGEQFF,NA,TRBJ2-1,TRBV30,NA
TGTGCCAGCAGCTTAGCCGAGACCTATTCTGGCGGCTACACCTTC,CASSLAETYSGGYTF,NA,TRBJ1-2,TRBV7-2,once
TGTGCCAGCAGAGGTCACAACGCTCCTTACGAGCAGTACTTC,CASRGHNAPYEQYF,NA,TRBJ2-7,TRBV27,NA
TGCGCCAGCAGCCAAGATAGTCCAGCAATTGGCTACACCTTC,CASSQDSPAIGYTF,NA,TRBJ1-2,TRBV4-3,NA
TGTGCCATCAGCGCGACAGGGGCTTTTCTTTCTGGAAACACCATATATTTT,CAISATGAFLSGNTIYF,TRBD1,TRBJ1-3,TRBV10-3,NA
TGTGCCAGCAGGGACCGGGACAGCGGCTACGAGCAGTACTTC,CASRDRDSGYEQYF,TRBD1,TRBJ2-7,TRBV25-1,NA
TGTGCCAGCAGCCAAGAGGGGGTAGTCCGCGGGACGTCCTACGAGCAGTACTTC,CASSQEGVVRGTSYEQYF,NA,TRBJ2-7,TRBV3-1/TRBV3-2,NA
TGTGCCAGTAAGCAAAGTTGGGACAGCTATGGCTACACCTTC,CASKQSWDSYGYTF,TRBD1,TRBJ1-2,TRBV25-1,NA
TGTGCCAGCAGTGAGCGTCGGCTAGCGGGAAAGGTCGGGGAGCTGTTTTTT,CASSERRLAGKVGELFF,TRBD2,TRBJ2-2,TRBV2,NA
TGCGCCAGCAGCCAATGGACTAACTACGAGCAGTACTTC,CASSQWTNYEQYF,NA,TRBJ2-7,TRBV4-3,NA
TGCGCCAGCAGTCAATGGCAGGGAAAACCAAACTATGGCTACACCTTC,CASSQWQGKPNYGYTF,NA,TRBJ1-2,TRBV23-1,NA
TGTGCCAGCAGCTCAGCCCAGGGGGCCAACGAGCAGTACTTC,CASSSAQGANEQYF,TRBD1,TRBJ2-7,TRBV7-6,NA
TGTGCCAGTAGATTCGGACAGTTTAATTCACCCCTCCACTTT,CASRFGQFNSPLHF,NA,TRBJ1-6,TRBV19,NA
TGTGCCAGCAACGAGGGCCGCGGCTATGGCTACACCTTC,CASNEGRGYGYTF,NA,TRBJ1-2,TRBV12-3/TRBV12-4,NA
TGTGCCAGCAGTTTTGGGCGGGGGACTGAAGCTTTCTTT,CASSFGRGTEAFF,NA,TRBJ1-1,TRBV12-3/TRBV12-4,NA
TGTGCCAGCAGCCGTGCGTCAGTTCCCTACGAGCAGTACTTC,CASSRASVPYEQYF,NA,TRBJ2-7,TRBV5-5,NA
TGTGCCAGCAGACTCAAAATTAGCGGGAGGGCCAATGAGCAGTTCTTC,CASRLKISGRANEQFF,TRBD2,TRBJ2-1,TRBV6-6,NA
TGTGCCAGCAGTTCCGCAGTGGGAGGCTACACCTTC,CASSSAVGGYTF,NA,TRBJ1-2,TRBV6-5,NA
TGTGCCAGCAGAGTAGACCGGATCCTACGATATAGCAATCAGCCCCAGCATTTT,CASRVDRILRYSNQPQHF,NA,TRBJ1-5,TRBV2,NA
TGCGCCAGCAGCTTGGAGACAGGGGTAACCGGGGAGCTGTTTTTT,CASSLETGVTGELFF,TRBD1,TRBJ2-2,TRBV5-1,NA
TGTGCCAGCAGCCCCCACCCGGGCGCGTCCTCTGGAAACACCATATATTTT,CASSPHPGASSGNTIYF,NA,TRBJ1-3,TRBV7-8,NA
TGTGCCAGCTCACCTATTGACGGGACAGGGGGCGCAAAACCCGAAAAACTGTTTTTT,CASSPIDGTGGAKPEKLFF,TRBD1,TRBJ1-4,TRBV18,once
TGTGCCTGGGACAGGGGACTTCGGGGCTACACCTTC,CAWDRGLRGYTF,TRBD1,TRBJ1-2,TRBV30,NA
TGCAGCGTGCCAGCGGGATACAATGAGCAGTTCTTC,CSVPAGYNEQFF,TRBD2,TRBJ2-1,TRBV29-1,NA
TGTGCCAGCAGCCAAGCCGCGGGTACTGGAAACACCATATATTTT,CASSQAAGTGNTIYF,NA,TRBJ1-3,TRBV3-1/TRBV3-2,NA